This T cell receptor (beta chain) was sequenced for a study of cytomegalovirus exposure and HLA in healthy donors. The CDR3 loop spans 15 amino acids. V dropped 5 bases and J dropped 3 bases, with 14 bases sitting between them. The germline V gene encodes CDR1 LNHDA and CDR2 SQIVND (reference sequence). Use of 60 Vbeta and 13 Jbeta primers characterized the PCR. This table comes from immunoSEQ multiplex PCR, and its TCRdb copy is limited to in-frame clones, with some not included. The data contain some 110,000 clones, under 85% of them singletons. The rearrangement joins TRBV19 to TRBJ2-1; maybe TRBD2 (6 bases). The source of this sequence is a woman aged 45-59 years in good health and CMV-seropositive. The specimen was PBMCs. CDR3 bases: TGTGCCAGTAGTTTCCGCTCTAGCGACTACAATGAGCAGTTCTTC. Protein: CASSFRSSDYNEQFF.